The 13 T cell receptor beta chains below were found in one sample sequenced in a study of blood T cell repertoires in COVID-19. Clones were read by immunoSEQ multiplex PCR, and TCRdb kept only the in-frame ones, dropping some. Of 220,000 or so clones listed, 86% are singletons. The sequencing input was PBMCs or T cells enriched from blood (not recorded which). Receptor source: a woman aged 45-60 years who had recovered from COVID-19.

As to this clone: The junction departs from germline at one end; a sequencing error may be responsible. The chain combines TRBV4-1 with TRBJ2-5; TRBD2 agrees at 12 bases. The length of the CDR3 is 16 residues. In germline, CDR1 is MGHRA, CDR2 YSYEKL. Here the CDR3 DNA reads TGCGCCAGCAGCCAGCAACCGGGACTAGCGGGTCCCCCATGGGACTTC. Translation: CASSQQPGLAGPPWDF.

The chain recombines TRBV29-1 with TRBJ2-1, with 11 bases identical to TRBD2. This CDR3 contains 14 residues. V lost 6 bases to trimming and J lost 6 bases; unmatched junction nucleotides: 7. CDR1 is SQVTM, CDR2 ANQGSEA, per germline. The CDR3 DNA sequence: TGCAGCGTAGTTACTAGCGGGAGTCTCAATGAGCAGTTCTTC. This sequence encodes CSVVTSGSLNEQFF.

Only one count was recorded for this clone. This rearrangement joins TRBV6-2 or TRBV6-3 to TRBJ2-2, with 14 bases matching TRBD2. Per germline, CDR1 MNHEY and CDR2 SVGEGT. Trimming removed 2 bases from V and 6 bases from J; junction bases left unmatched: 5. The CDR3 contains 17 residues. The CDR3 bases are TGTGCCAGCAGTTACGAGGGACTAGCGGGAGAAGCCGGGGAGCTGTTTTTT. Amino acid sequence: CASSYEGLAGEAGELFF.

This chain joins TRBV5-1 and TRBJ1-1; no clear D. The CDR3 loop spans 12 amino acids. Deletions cut 4 bases from V and 5 bases from J, with 9 bases between. CDR1 and CDR2 (germline): SGHRS, YFSETQ. This CDR3 reads CASSAGSTEAFF. CDR3 sequence (DNA): TGCGCCAGCAGCGCGGGGAGTACTGAAGCTTTCTTT.

This clone is a singleton in its sample. This chain connects TRBV9 to TRBJ1-4, with D possibly being TRBD1 (5 bases). Germline V gene lookup returns CDR1 SGDLS and CDR2 YYNGEE. This CDR3 comprises 14 residues. V lost 3 bases to trimming and J lost 4 bases, with 10 bases between them. The CDR3 reads CASSETVINEKLFF. CDR3 sequence (DNA): TGTGCCAGCAGCGAGACAGTGATTAATGAAAAACTGTTTTTT.

This chain connects TRBV6-2 or TRBV6-3 to TRBJ2-3; perhaps TRBD1 as D (6 bases). The CDR3 runs 16 residues. The germline gives CDR1 MNHEY, CDR2 SVGEGT. Between the trimmed V and J ends, which lost 6 bases and 2 bases, there was a span of 18 bases. Here the CDR3 reads CASSPSDSSITDTQYF. Written as DNA, the CDR3 is TGTGCCAGCAGCCCCTCGGACAGCTCAATCACAGATACGCAGTATTTT.

Only one count was recorded for this clone. The genes are TRBV5-5 and TRBJ1-1; perhaps TRBD1 as D (5 bases). Per germline, CDR1 SGHKS and CDR2 YYEKEE (reference sequence). The CDR3 totals 17 residues. V lost 0 bases and J 4 bases, leaving 19 bases between the germline ends. CDR3 residues: CASSLGGRLSGGTEAFF. The CDR3 nucleotides read TGTGCCAGCAGCTTGGGCGGACGTCTCTCGGGGGGCACTGAAGCTTTCTTT.

The gene calls are TRBV19 and TRBJ1-2; TRBD1 aligns across 7 bases. After removal of 3 bases from V and 8 bases from J, the junction contained 6 bases not matched to a gene. Germline lookup yields CDR1 LNHDA and CDR2 SQIVND (reference sequence). The CDR3 runs 13 residues. Written as DNA, the CDR3 is TGTGCCAGTAGTATCGGGACAGCCGTCGGCTACACCTTC. Its translation is CASSIGTAVGYTF. Supplemented by reference TRBV19 and TRBJ1-2, the full variable domain reads DGGITQSPKYLFRKEGQNVTLSCEQNLNHDAMYWYRQDPGQGLRLIYYSQIVNDFQKGDIAEGYSVSREKKESFPLTVTSAQKNPTAFYLCASSIGTAVGYTFGSGTRLTVV.

The chain links TRBV6-5 to TRBJ1-6; weak D call: TRBD1 (5 bases). Trimming removed 4 bases from V and 5 bases from J, with 9 bases in between. CDR1 and CDR2 (germline): MNHEY, SVGAGI. The CDR3 length is 14 residues. CDR3 residues: CASSSQGHNSPLHF. The CDR3 nucleotides read TGTGCCAGCAGTTCGCAGGGCCATAATTCACCCCTCCACTTT.

V is TRBV5-5 and J is TRBJ2-6; a weak D match, TRBD1 (6 bases). The CDR3 spans 17 residues. From germline, CDR1 is SGHKS and CDR2 YYEKEE (reference sequence). Trimming cost V 0 bases and J 0 bases, with 10 bases left between them. The CDR3 region has the DNA TGTGCCAGCAGCTTGGGCCCAGGGGCCTCTGGGGCCAACGTCCTGACTTTC. The encoded protein is CASSLGPGASGANVLTF.

The J gene is TRBJ2-1, the V gene TRBV7-2, with D perhaps TRBD2 (6 bases). CDR1 and CDR2 (germline): SGHTA, FQGNSA. The CDR3 contains 14 residues. With 5 bases removed from V and 5 bases from J, the gap between germline ends came to 13 bases. CDR3 residues: CASSLGTYNNEQFF. In DNA, the CDR3 is TGTGCCAGCAGCCTCGGGACTTATAACAATGAGCAGTTCTTC.

CDR3 sequence reads: CASSLSRGVLSNYGYTF. CDR3 sequence (DNA): TGTGCCAGCAGCTTGAGCAGGGGGGTTTTATCTAACTATGGCTACACCTTC. This chain links TRBV5-5 with TRBJ1-2, with 7 positions matching TRBD1. CDR3 length equals 17 residues. V dropped 1 base and J dropped 0; count of bases not matched to a gene: 9. Looked up from germline, CDR1 is SGHKS and CDR2 is YYEKEE (reference sequence).

The CDR3 bases are TGTGCCAGCAGCTCCCACAGGGCCCGGTCCATGAACACTGAAGCTTTCTTT. This codes for CASSSHRARSMNTEAFF. This rearrangement joins TRBV5-4 to TRBJ1-1; a weak D match, TRBD1 (6 bases). Deletions cut 3 bases from V and 0 bases from J, with 18 bases between. The length of the CDR3 is 17 residues. Germline V CDR1 and CDR2: SGHNT, YYREEE (reference sequence). Together with reference TRBV5-4 and TRBJ1-1, the CDR3 gives the full variable domain: ETGVTQSPTHLIKTRGQQVTLRCSSQSGHNTVSWYQQALGQGPQFIFQYYREEENGRGNFPPRFSGLQFPNYSSELNVNALELDDSALYLCASSSHRARSMNTEAFFGQGTRLTVV.